The 7 T cell receptor beta chains below were found in one sample sequenced in a study of tumor-infiltrating lymphocytes in primary liver carcinoma. It was from approximately 20-30 mg of unsorted bulk tissue that RNA and DNA were co-extracted. Production of TCR beta cDNA used around 500 ng total RNA together with a constant-region primer. Three nested multiplex PCR rounds, a slightly modified ARM-PCR, produced the libraries for TCR beta. Use of TRBV1-TRBV30 forward primers with a C-beta reverse primer characterized the first two PCR rounds, which lasted about 10 cycles each. TCRdb reprocessed the multiplex PCR reads with MiXCR, giving one entry per CDR3 protein. The sample contains about 43,000 distinct CDR3 sequences, around 66% of which appear only once. Specimen: liver tumor tissue from sampling region 2. Subset given: tumor region T2, inferior pole. The receptors were gathered from a man aged 35 to 55 with primary liver carcinoma and hepatitis B virus infection.

This clonotype was counted a single time. Relative to the germline gene, one junction end is altered; a read error may explain this. The CDR3 DNA reads as TGTGCCAGCAGTCCCCCTATCTTAAGCTCTTACAATGCGCAGTTCTTC. This sequence encodes CASSPPILSSYNAQFF. The V gene is TRBV6-2 or TRBV6-3, the J gene TRBJ2-1; D remains unclear. The CDR3 runs 16 residues. CDR1 MNHEY and CDR2 SVGEGT come from the germline V gene.

Concerning this clonotype: An end of the junction does not agree with germline; a read error may underlie this. This chain links TRBV28 with TRBJ1-2; TRBD1 agrees at 9 bases. This CDR3 spans 13 amino acids. Per germline, CDR1 MDHEN and CDR2 SYDVKM. CDR3 sequence (DNA): TGTACCAGCAGCCGACAGGGGGTAGATGGCTACACCTTC. Encoded protein: CTSSRQGVDGYTF.

With regard to this clonotype: Possible read error: a much larger clone is one base away. This chain uses TRBV19 with TRBJ1-5; D gene unclear. CDR3 length: 15 amino acids. The germline V and J ends were trimmed by 1 base and 0 bases, with 7 bases remaining between them. Per the germline V gene, CDR1 is LNHDA and CDR2 is SQIVND (reference sequence). DNA of the CDR3: TGTGCCAGTAGTATAGGGACCGTTAGCAATCAGCCCCAGCATTTT. Protein: CASSIGTVSNQPQHF.

The count of this clonotype is one. Its ends do not fully match the called genes, so a read error is possible. This chain connects TRBV14 to TRBJ2-3; D remains ambiguous. This CDR3 is 13 amino acids long. The germline V gene has CDR1 SGHDN and CDR2 FVKESK. CDR3 sequence (DNA): TGTGCCAACAGCCAAGACGGCGAAGTTACGCAGTATTTT. It codes for CANSQDGEVTQYF.

As to this clonotype: A read error may account for a junction end that differs from germline. This chain connects TRBV24-1 to TRBJ2-5; 7 bases map to TRBD1. The CDR3 sequence is 15 residues long. CDR1 and CDR2 (germline): KGHDR, SFDVKD. The CDR3 loop is CATSEPTGSGETQYF. The CDR3 DNA reads TGTGCCACCAGTGAGCCGACAGGGTCTGGGGAGACCCAGTATTTC.

On this clonotype itself: It is likely a read error, because the conserved phenylalanine at the end of the CDR3 is missing. This chain uses TRBV4-1 with TRBJ2-3; TRBD2 aligns across 11 bases. The CDR3 contains 16 residues. CDR1 is MGHRA and CDR2 is YSYEKL in the germline V gene. The CDR3 is CASSQETSGSADTQYS. The DNA of the CDR3 is TGTGCCAGCAGCCAAGAAACTAGCGGGAGTGCAGATACGCAGTATTCT.

In the case of this clonotype: The germline gene is not matched at one end of the junction; a read error may be the cause. The CDR3 region has the DNA TGTGCCAGCAATGACGGGACAGGGGGAGGCTACGAGCGGTACTTC. It translates to CASNDGTGGGYERYF. The chain combines TRBV6-5 with TRBJ2-7; 11 bases are a match to TRBD1. This CDR3 has 15 amino acids. Per the germline V gene, CDR1 is MNHEY and CDR2 is SVGAGI.